The 18 T cell receptor beta chains below all came from one sample that was sequenced in a study of CD8+ T cells in alopecia areata. Extracted RNA was reverse transcribed, and the resulting cDNA served as sequencing template. Using immunoSEQ multiplex PCR, the repertoire was profiled, and TCRdb retains in-frame clones only, with some absent. The sample has fewer than 250,000 clones, around 64% seen once. Treatment described: oral pan-JAK inhibitor, 5-10 mg twice daily. This specimen consisted of CD4+ T cells sorted from blood, obtained at week 49, from a patient treated with tofacitinib. These receptors were obtained from a human donor with alopecia areata.

The chain employs TRBV29-1 and TRBJ2-5; D possibly corresponds to TRBD2 (7 bases). The CDR3 length is 14 residues. Germline CDR1 is SQVTM and CDR2 is ANQGSEA. The ends were cut back, 7 bases at V and 4 bases at J, with 19 bases in the middle. The CDR3 reads CSARRGGAVETQYF. The CDR3 nucleotides are TGCAGCGCTAGACGTGGGGGGGCCGTAGAGACCCAGTACTTC.

V usage is TRBV5-1 and J usage is TRBJ2-1; the D gene is possibly TRBD2 (5 bases). Germline V gene lookup returns CDR1 SGHRS and CDR2 YFSETQ. The CDR3 extends over 15 amino acids. The germline V and J ends were trimmed by 1 base and 6 bases, with 14 bases remaining between them. CDR3 bases: TGCGCCAGCAGCTTGAGGGAGCTAGCTGGCAATGAGCAGTTCTTC. Its translation: CASSLRELAGNEQFF.

This clone was picked up a small number of times. This sequence joins TRBV28 and TRBJ2-1, with 9 bases matching TRBD2. Germline values: CDR1 MDHEN, CDR2 SYDVKM. V dropped 5 bases and J dropped 10; count of bases not matched to a gene: 9. The CDR3 length is 14 residues. This chain's CDR3 is CASSRSGGVREQFF. In DNA, the CDR3 is TGTGCCAGCAGTCGTAGCGGGGGTGTTAGGGAGCAGTTCTTC. The full variable domain, its missing parts supplied by reference TRBV28 and TRBJ2-1, is DVKVTQSSRYLVKRTGEKVFLECVQDMDHENMFWYRQDPGLGLRLIYFSYDVKMKEKGDIPEGYSVSREKKERFSLILESASTNQTSMYLCASSRSGGVREQFFGPGTRLTVL.

The chain links TRBV19 to TRBJ1-1, with D perhaps TRBD1 (5 bases). The CDR3 is made up of 14 amino acids. Germline V gene data show CDR1 as LNHDA and CDR2 as SQIVND (reference sequence). V gave up 5 bases and J gave up 5 bases, with 15 bases separating them. CDR3 region: CASSLQGLLTEAFF. CDR3 in DNA: TGTGCCAGTAGTTTGCAGGGTCTATTGACTGAAGCTTTCTTT.

Concerning this clone itself: The same CDR3 also results from other DNA sequences found in this sample. The rearrangement uses TRBV30 and TRBJ1-2, with 8 bases identical to TRBD1. V shed 1 base and J 8 bases; nucleotides not matched to a gene: 6. The CDR3 extends over 13 amino acids. CDR1 is GTSNPN, CDR2 SVGIG, per germline (reference sequence). The CDR3 coding sequence is TGTGCCTGGAGTGCACAGGGGGTCGGGGGCTACACCTTC. Translation gives CAWSAQGVGGYTF.

The CDR3 is CASSHRDRVNGYTF. As DNA, the CDR3 is TGCGCCAGCAGCCACCGGGACAGGGTGAATGGCTACACCTTC. This chain uses TRBV4-3 with TRBJ1-2, with 9 nucleotides matching TRBD1. Per the germline V gene, CDR1 is LGHNA and CDR2 is YSLEER. After removal of 3 bases from V and 6 bases from J, the junction contained 5 bases not matched to a gene. The length of the CDR3 is 14 residues.

This clone was recorded a few times. V usage is TRBV29-1 and J usage is TRBJ1-1; TRBD1 aligns across 7 bases. The length of the CDR3 is 13 residues. CDR1 and CDR2 from the germline V gene are SQVTM and ANQGSEA. The V gene end was trimmed by 5 bases and the J gene end by 4 bases; junction bases not matched to a gene: 7. The CDR3 protein is CSVSRQGSTEAFF. The CDR3, as DNA: TGCAGCGTTTCGAGACAGGGATCCACTGAAGCTTTCTTT. Variable domain in full (rest from reference TRBV29-1 and TRBJ1-1): SAVISQKPSRDICQRGTSLTIQCQVDSQVTMMFWYRQQPGQSLTLIATANQGSEATYESGFVIDKFPISRPNLTFSTLTVSNMSPEDSSIYLCSVSRQGSTEAFFGQGTRLTVV.

The chain links TRBV4-3 to TRBJ1-4; no clear D. This CDR3 region has 15 residues. Trimming removed 0 bases from V and 8 bases from J, with 13 bases in between. The germline gives CDR1 LGHNA, CDR2 YSLEER. The CDR3 bases are TGCGCCAGCAGCCAAGACGACGCGGTAGGGGAAAAACTGTTTTTT. Its translation is CASSQDDAVGEKLFF.

The table lists this clone with a few counts. The chain couples TRBV29-1 to TRBJ2-7; the D is unclear. Trimming removed 0 bases at V and 2 bases at J, with 8 bases between. CDR3 length: 13 amino acids. Germline CDR1 is SQVTM and CDR2 is ANQGSEA. CDR3 sequence (DNA): TGCAGCGTTGAAGATCGGGCAGCCTACGAGCAGTACTTC. Translated, it gives CSVEDRAAYEQYF.

The CDR3 DNA sequence: TGTGCCAGCAGCGTAGATGCGGGGGGGCTCCGTTCCGAGCAGTACTTC. Encoded protein: CASSVDAGGLRSEQYF. V usage is TRBV9 and J usage is TRBJ2-7, with TRBD2 matching 9 bases. The CDR3 consists of 16 residues. Germline V gene lookup returns CDR1 SGDLS and CDR2 YYNGEE. Trimming at V came to 0 bases and at J to 6 bases, leaving 10 bases not matched to a gene.

The genes are TRBV27 and TRBJ1-2; 10 bases agree with TRBD1. The J segment lost 8 bases and the V segment lost 5 bases, leaving 8 bases of the junction unmatched. The CDR3 totals 14 residues. Germline-derived CDR1 and CDR2 are MNHEY and SMNVEV (reference sequence). CDR3 bases: TGTGCCAGCAGTCCGAACGGACAGGGGGAGGGCTACACCTTC. It translates to CASSPNGQGEGYTF.

This chain links TRBV7-2 with TRBJ2-1, with no clear D. Germline V gene sequence: CDR1 SGHTA, CDR2 FQGNSA. V dropped 4 bases and J dropped 10 bases, with 11 bases sitting between them. This CDR3 spans 12 amino acids. For the CDR3, the DNA is TGTGCCAGCAGCTCAAGTCGCAGGGAGCAGTTCTTC. It translates to CASSSSRREQFF.

This chain connects TRBV7-2 to TRBJ1-1; D may be TRBD1 (6 bases). Trimming pared 5 bases from V and 6 bases from J, leaving 16 bases between. The CDR3 covers 14 residues. The germline V gene encodes CDR1 SGHTA and CDR2 FQGNSA. CDR3 region: CASSRGDPGAEAFF. The CDR3 DNA reads TGTGCCAGCAGCCGGGGAGACCCAGGGGCTGAAGCTTTCTTT.

The chain joins TRBV2 to TRBJ2-4; 8 positions match TRBD1. The CDR3 extends over 15 amino acids. The ends lost 1 base at V and 7 bases at J; junction bases unmatched: 6. Germline V CDR1 and CDR2: SNHLY, FYNNEI. The CDR3 spells CASSEGARQGNIQYF. CDR3 in DNA: TGTGCCAGCAGTGAAGGTGCGCGACAGGGGAACATTCAGTACTTC.

This clone was seen repeatedly, ten times or more. The chain joins TRBV4-3 to TRBJ2-3; 8 bases map to TRBD2. This CDR3 spans 16 amino acids. V was clipped by 0 bases and J by 0 bases; unmatched bases: 2. CDR1 and CDR2 (germline): LGHNA, YSLEER. The CDR3 loop is CASSQERGESTDTQYF. The CDR3 DNA follows: TGCGCCAGCAGCCAAGAGCGGGGGGAAAGCACAGATACGCAGTATTTT.

The V and J genes are TRBV2 and TRBJ1-1; D ambiguous. The V gene lost 6 bases and the J gene lost 4 bases, with 15 bases spanning the gap. CDR1 SNHLY and CDR2 FYNNEI come from the germline V gene. The CDR3 spans 14 residues. CDR3 nucleotides: TGTGCCAGCAGACAACTCCGGACCCCCACTGAAGCTTTCTTT. Protein sequence: CASRQLRTPTEAFF. The complete variable domain, with remaining parts taken from reference TRBV2 and TRBJ1-1, reads EPEVTQTPSHQVTQMGQEVILRCVPISNHLYFYWYRQILGQKVEFLVSFYNNEISEKSEIFDDQFSVERPDGSNFTLKIRSTKLEDSAMYFCASRQLRTPTEAFFGQGTRLTVV.

This rearrangement joins TRBV25-1 to TRBJ1-2; D remains unclear. Per germline, CDR1 MGHDK and CDR2 SYGVNS. Trimming pared 0 bases from V and 6 bases from J, leaving 8 bases between. CDR3 length: 13 amino acids. CDR3: CASSEYGENGYTF. CDR3 coding DNA: TGTGCCAGCAGTGAATATGGGGAGAATGGCTACACCTTC.

This clone was seen repeatedly, ten times or more. V is TRBV14 and J is TRBJ1-1, with 7 nucleotides matching TRBD1. The CDR3 sequence is 15 residues long. V lost 1 base, J lost 4 bases, and 6 bases stayed unmatched. Germline V CDR1 and CDR2: SGHDN, FVKESK. This chain's CDR3 is CASSQGRGGITEAFF. The CDR3 DNA is TGTGCCAGCAGCCAAGGCAGGGGGGGAATCACTGAAGCTTTCTTT.